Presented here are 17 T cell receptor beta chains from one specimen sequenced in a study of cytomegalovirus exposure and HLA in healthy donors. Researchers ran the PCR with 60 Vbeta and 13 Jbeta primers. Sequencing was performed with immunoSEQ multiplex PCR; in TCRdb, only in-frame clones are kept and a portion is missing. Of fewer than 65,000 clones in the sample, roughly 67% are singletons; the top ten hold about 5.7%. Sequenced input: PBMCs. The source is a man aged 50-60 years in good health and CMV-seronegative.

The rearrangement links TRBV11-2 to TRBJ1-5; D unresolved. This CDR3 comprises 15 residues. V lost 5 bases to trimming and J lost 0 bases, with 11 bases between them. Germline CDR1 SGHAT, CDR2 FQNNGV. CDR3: CASSLEPYSNQPQHF. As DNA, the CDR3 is TGTGCCAGCAGCCTCGAGCCCTATAGCAATCAGCCCCAGCATTTT.

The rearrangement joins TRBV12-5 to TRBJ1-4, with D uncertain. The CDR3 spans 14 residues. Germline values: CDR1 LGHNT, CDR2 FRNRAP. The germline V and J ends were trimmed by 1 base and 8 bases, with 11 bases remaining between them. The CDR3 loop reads CASGLGAGREKLFF. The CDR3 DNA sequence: TGTGCTAGTGGTTTGGGGGCAGGTCGCGAAAAACTGTTTTTT.

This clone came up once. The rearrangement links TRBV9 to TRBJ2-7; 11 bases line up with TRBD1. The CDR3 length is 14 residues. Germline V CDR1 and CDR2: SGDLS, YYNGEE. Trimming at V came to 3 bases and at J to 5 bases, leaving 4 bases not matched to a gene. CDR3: CASSGGQGVNEQYF. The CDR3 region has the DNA TGTGCCAGCAGCGGGGGACAGGGGGTCAACGAGCAGTACTTC.

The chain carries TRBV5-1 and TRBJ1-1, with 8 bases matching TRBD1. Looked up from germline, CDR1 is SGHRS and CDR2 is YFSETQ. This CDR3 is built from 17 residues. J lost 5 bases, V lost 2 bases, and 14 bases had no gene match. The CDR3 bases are TGCGCCAGCAGCTTAGACAGGGGCCTAACTTTAACGACTGAAGCTTTCTTT. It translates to CASSLDRGLTLTTEAFF.

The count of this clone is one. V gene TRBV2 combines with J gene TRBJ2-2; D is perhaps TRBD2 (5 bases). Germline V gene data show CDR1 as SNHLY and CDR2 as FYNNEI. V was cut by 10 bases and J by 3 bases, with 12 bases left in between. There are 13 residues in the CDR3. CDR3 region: CATGTSHTGELFF. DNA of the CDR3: TGTGCCACCGGCACTAGTCACACCGGGGAGCTGTTTTTT. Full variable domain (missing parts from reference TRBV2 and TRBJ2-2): EPEVTQTPSHQVTQMGQEVILRCVPISNHLYFYWYRQILGQKVEFLVSFYNNEISEKSEIFDDQFSVERPDGSNFTLKIRSTKLEDSAMYFCATGTSHTGELFFGEGSRLTVL.

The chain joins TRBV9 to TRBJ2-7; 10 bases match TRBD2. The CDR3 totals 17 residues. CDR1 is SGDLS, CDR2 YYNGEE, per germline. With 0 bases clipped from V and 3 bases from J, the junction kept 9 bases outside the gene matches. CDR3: CASSVDVAGGPNYEQYF. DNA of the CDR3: TGTGCCAGCAGCGTAGATGTAGCGGGGGGTCCTAACTACGAGCAGTACTTC. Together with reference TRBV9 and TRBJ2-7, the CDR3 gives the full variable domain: DSGVTQTPKHLITATGQRVTLRCSPRSGDLSVYWYQQSLDQGLQFLIQYYNGEERAKGNILERFSAQQFPDLHSELNLSSLELGDSALYFCASSVDVAGGPNYEQYFGPGTRLTVT.

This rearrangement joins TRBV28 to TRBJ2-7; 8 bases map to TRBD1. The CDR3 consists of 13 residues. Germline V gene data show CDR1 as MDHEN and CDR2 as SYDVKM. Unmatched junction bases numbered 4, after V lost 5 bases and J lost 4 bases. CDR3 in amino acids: CASSPRDRYEQYF. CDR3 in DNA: TGTGCCAGCAGTCCCCGGGACAGGTACGAGCAGTACTTC.

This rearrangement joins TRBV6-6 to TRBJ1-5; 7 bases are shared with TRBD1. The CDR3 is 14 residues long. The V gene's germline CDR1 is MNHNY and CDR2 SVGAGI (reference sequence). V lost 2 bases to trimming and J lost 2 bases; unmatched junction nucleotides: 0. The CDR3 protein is CASSYGTGNQPQHF. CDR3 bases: TGTGCCAGCAGTTACGGGACAGGCAATCAGCCCCAGCATTTT.

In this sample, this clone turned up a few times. The DNA for the CDR3 is TGTGCCAGTAGTATGGGCGGGGCCACCTACAATGAGCAGTTCTTC. Protein sequence: CASSMGGATYNEQFF. The J gene is TRBJ2-1, the V gene TRBV19; weak D call: TRBD2 (6 bases). The V gene lost 3 bases and the J gene lost 2 bases, with 11 bases spanning the gap. Germline lookup yields CDR1 LNHDA and CDR2 SQIVND (reference sequence). The CDR3 sequence is 15 residues long.

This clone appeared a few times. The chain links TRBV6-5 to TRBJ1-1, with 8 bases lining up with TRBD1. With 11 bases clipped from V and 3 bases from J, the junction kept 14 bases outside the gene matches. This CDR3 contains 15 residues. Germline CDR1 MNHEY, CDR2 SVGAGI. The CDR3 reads CAARGAGQEDTEAFF. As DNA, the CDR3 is TGTGCCGCTAGGGGAGCGGGACAGGAGGACACTGAAGCTTTCTTT.

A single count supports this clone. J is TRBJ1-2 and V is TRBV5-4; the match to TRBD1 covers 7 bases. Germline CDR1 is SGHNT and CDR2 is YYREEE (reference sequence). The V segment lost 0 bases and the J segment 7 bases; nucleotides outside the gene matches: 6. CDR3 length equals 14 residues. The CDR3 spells CASSLGQGASGYTF. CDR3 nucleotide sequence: TGTGCCAGCAGCTTGGGACAGGGAGCTTCTGGCTACACCTTC.

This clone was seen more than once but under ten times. The CDR3 DNA reads as TGTGCCAGCAGCCGGGACAGTCTCGGCGAGCAGTACTTC. The encoded protein is CASSRDSLGEQYF. J is TRBJ2-7 and V is TRBV11-3, with TRBD1 matching 7 bases. Unmatched junction bases numbered 7, after V lost 5 bases and J lost 6 bases. The V gene's germline CDR1 is SGHNT and CDR2 YENEEA. The CDR3 contains 13 residues.

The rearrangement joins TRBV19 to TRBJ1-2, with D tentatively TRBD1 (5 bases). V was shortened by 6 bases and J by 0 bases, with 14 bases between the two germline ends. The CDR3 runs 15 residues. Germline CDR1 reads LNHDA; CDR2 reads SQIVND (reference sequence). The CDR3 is CASRPGTAANYGYTF. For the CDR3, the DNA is TGTGCCAGTAGACCTGGGACTGCTGCTAACTATGGCTACACCTTC.

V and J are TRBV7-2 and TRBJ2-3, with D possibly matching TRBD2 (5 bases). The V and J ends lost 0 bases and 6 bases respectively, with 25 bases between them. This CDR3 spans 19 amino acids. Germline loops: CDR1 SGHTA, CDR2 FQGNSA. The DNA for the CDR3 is TGTGCCAGCAGCTTAGCGCGGGCTTCCCGGCGGTCAAACTGGGATACGCAGTATTTT. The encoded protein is CASSLARASRRSNWDTQYF.

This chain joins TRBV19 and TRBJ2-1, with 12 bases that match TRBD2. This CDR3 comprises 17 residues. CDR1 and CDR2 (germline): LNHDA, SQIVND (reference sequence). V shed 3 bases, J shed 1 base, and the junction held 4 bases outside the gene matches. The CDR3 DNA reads TGTGCCAGTAGTATGGGACTAGCGGGCGTGTCCTACAATGAGCAGTTCTTC. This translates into CASSMGLAGVSYNEQFF.

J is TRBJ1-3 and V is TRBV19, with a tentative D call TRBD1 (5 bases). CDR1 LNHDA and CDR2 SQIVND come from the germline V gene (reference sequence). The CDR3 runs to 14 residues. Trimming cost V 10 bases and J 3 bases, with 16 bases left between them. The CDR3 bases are TGTGCCACCTCGGCTGGGGGGTTTGGAAACACCATATATTTT. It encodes CATSAGGFGNTIYF.

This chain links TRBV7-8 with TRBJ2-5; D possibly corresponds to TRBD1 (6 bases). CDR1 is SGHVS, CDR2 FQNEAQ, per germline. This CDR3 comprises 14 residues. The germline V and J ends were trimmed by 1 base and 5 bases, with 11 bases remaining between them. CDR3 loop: CASSLGDIWETQYF. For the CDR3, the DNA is TGTGCCAGCAGCTTAGGGGACATCTGGGAGACCCAGTACTTC.